These T cell receptor beta chains were read from a single sample in a study of T cell changes during pregnancy in multiple sclerosis. TCRdb's copy holds only in-frame clones and misses some; the assay was immunoSEQ multiplex PCR. There are over 100,000 clones in the sample; about 93% occur only once, and approximately 1.4% lies in the top ten. The sample in question was peripheral blood, obtained in the third trimester of pregnancy. The receptors derive from a female donor with multiple sclerosis, enrolled in a pregnancy study. Each CDR3 is given with its conserved first and last residue. The D gene is left open where the match is weak. Not every row has a clone size; where given, it reads once, few, many or a size class.

CDR3nt	CDR3aa	d_gene	j_gene	abundance	v_gene
TGCGCCAGCAGCTTGTACCCTACACAGGGGTACGGAGAGACCCAGTACTTC	CASSLYPTQGYGETQYF	TRBD1	TRBJ2-5	NA	TRBV5-1
TGTGCCAGCAGCGTAGAGGGGTCCAGTGGAGCGATCACTGAAGCTTTCTTT	CASSVEGSSGAITEAFF	NA	TRBJ1-1	few	TRBV9
TGTGCCAGCAGTGAAAGGAGGACAGACAGACAGCCCCAGCATTTT	CASSERRTDRQPQHF	NA	TRBJ1-5	NA	TRBV2
TGTGCCAGCAGCTTAGATAGTGGGGCTCAGCCCCAGCATTTT	CASSLDSGAQPQHF	NA	TRBJ1-5	few	TRBV7-8
TGTGCCAGCAGCCTCGGACAGAGGAACACTGAAGCTTTCTTT	CASSLGQRNTEAFF	NA	TRBJ1-1	NA	TRBV28
TGTGCCAGCAGCCGCTTGCCGGGAGGTATGGGTGAGCAGTTCTTC	CASSRLPGGMGEQFF	TRBD2	TRBJ2-1	NA	TRBV7-8
TGTGCCAGCTCACCACTGGCAGGGGAAAAACTGTTTTTT	CASSPLAGEKLFF	NA	TRBJ1-4	NA	TRBV18
TGTGCCAGCAGCGGCCTCCTAGCGGGACAAAATGAGCAGTTCTTC	CASSGLLAGQNEQFF	TRBD2	TRBJ2-1	NA	TRBV6-5
TGCGCCAGCAGCTTCAGACAGGGGGTAAGGGCAGATACGCAGTATTTT	CASSFRQGVRADTQYF	TRBD1	TRBJ2-3	NA	TRBV5-1
TGTGCCAGCAGTTCCCTCCCCAACAGGGTTGGTCAGCCCCAGCATTTT	CASSSLPNRVGQPQHF	NA	TRBJ1-5	NA	TRBV27
TGTGCCAGCAGCTTAGGAGGAGGCTACACCTTC	CASSLGGGYTF	NA	TRBJ1-2	NA	TRBV7-8
TGCGCCAGCAGCTTGGCGCTAGCGGGAGGTTTCAATGAGCAGTTCTTC	CASSLALAGGFNEQFF	TRBD2	TRBJ2-1	once	TRBV5-1
TGCGCCAGCAGTCAACCCGAGAGGAGCGGGAGATCCTACGAGCAGTACTTC	CASSQPERSGRSYEQYF	TRBD2	TRBJ2-7	NA	TRBV23-1
TGCGCCAGCAGCTTGATAAAGGGGAGGGAGACCCAGTACTTC	CASSLIKGRETQYF	NA	TRBJ2-5	NA	TRBV5-1
TGCAGCGTTGAAGACCCGGGACAGGACTACGAGCAGTACTTC	CSVEDPGQDYEQYF	TRBD1	TRBJ2-7	NA	TRBV29-1
TGTGCCAGCAGCCCCGGGTCGGGGAATGAAAAACTGTTTTTT	CASSPGSGNEKLFF	NA	TRBJ1-4	NA	TRBV9
TGTGCCAGCAGGAAGACTAGCGTCCCGCCCGGGGAGCTGTTTTTT	CASRKTSVPPGELFF	TRBD2	TRBJ2-2	NA	TRBV6-1
TGTGCCAGCAGCCAAGGGGCAGATAGCAATCAGCCCCAGCATTTT	CASSQGADSNQPQHF	NA	TRBJ1-5	NA	TRBV14
TGTGCCAGCAGCCAAGATTCGGGTGAGCAGTACTTC	CASSQDSGEQYF	NA	TRBJ2-7	NA	TRBV4-2
TGTGCCAGCAGTCTCGGACAGGGACCTAGCTCTGGAAACACCATATATTTT	CASSLGQGPSSGNTIYF	TRBD1	TRBJ1-3	NA	TRBV27
TGCAGCGTTGTGGGACTGGGGACCCAGTACTTC	CSVVGLGTQYF	NA	TRBJ2-5	once	TRBV29-1
TGTGCCAGCAGTTACCGACAAGATTACGAGCAGTACTTC	CASSYRQDYEQYF	NA	TRBJ2-7	NA	TRBV6-5
TGTGCCAGCAGCGGCAGACAGGACTCTGAAGCTTTCTTT	CASSGRQDSEAFF	NA	TRBJ1-1	NA	TRBV11-2
TGCGCCAGCACTGTGACTAGCGGGAGGTTCGGGTCCGGGGAGCTGTTTTTT	CASTVTSGRFGSGELFF	TRBD2	TRBJ2-2	NA	TRBV5-1
TGTGCCGCTGGGGCAGAACTAAACTATGGCTACACCTTC	CAAGAELNYGYTF	NA	TRBJ1-2	NA	TRBV6-6
TGTGCCAGCAGCCCCGCCTCGACTACTAATCCAGCTTTCTTT	CASSPASTTNPAFF	NA	TRBJ1-1	NA	TRBV7-9
TGTGCCAGTAGTAGAGGGCCCACTAATGAAAAACTGTTTTTT	CASSRGPTNEKLFF	NA	TRBJ1-4	NA	TRBV19
TGTGCCAGTAGTATAGGTTCTGGGACAGGGGTAGTCGCGGAGCAGTACTTC	CASSIGSGTGVVAEQYF	TRBD1	TRBJ2-7	NA	TRBV19